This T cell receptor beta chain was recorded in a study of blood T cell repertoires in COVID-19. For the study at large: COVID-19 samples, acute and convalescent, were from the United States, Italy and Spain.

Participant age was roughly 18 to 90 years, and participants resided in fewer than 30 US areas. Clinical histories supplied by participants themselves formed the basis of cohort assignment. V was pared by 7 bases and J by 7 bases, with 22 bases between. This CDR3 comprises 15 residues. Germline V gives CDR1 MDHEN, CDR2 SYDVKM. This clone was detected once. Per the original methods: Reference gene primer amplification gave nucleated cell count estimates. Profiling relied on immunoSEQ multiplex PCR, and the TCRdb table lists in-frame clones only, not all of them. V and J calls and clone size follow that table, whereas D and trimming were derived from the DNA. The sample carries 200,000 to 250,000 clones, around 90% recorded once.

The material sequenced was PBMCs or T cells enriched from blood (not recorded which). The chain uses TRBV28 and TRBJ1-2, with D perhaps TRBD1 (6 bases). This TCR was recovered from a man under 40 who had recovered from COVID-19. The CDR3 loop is CASNSNSGGAGGYTF. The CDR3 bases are TGTGCCAGCAATTCAAATTCGGGGGGGGCTGGTGGCTACACCTTC.